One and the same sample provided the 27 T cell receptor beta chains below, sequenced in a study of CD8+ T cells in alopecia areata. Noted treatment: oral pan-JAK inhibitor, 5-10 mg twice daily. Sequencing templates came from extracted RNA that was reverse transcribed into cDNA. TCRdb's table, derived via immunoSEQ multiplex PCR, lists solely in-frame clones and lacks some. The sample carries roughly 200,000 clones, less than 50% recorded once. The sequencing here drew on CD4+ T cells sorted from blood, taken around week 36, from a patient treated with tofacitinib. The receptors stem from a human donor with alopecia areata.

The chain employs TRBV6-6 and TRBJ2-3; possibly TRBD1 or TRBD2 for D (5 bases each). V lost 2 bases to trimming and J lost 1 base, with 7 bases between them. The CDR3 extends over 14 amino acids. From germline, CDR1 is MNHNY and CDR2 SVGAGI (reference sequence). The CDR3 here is CASSYRDGTDTQYF. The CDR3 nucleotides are TGTGCCAGCAGTTACCGGGACGGCACAGATACGCAGTATTTT.

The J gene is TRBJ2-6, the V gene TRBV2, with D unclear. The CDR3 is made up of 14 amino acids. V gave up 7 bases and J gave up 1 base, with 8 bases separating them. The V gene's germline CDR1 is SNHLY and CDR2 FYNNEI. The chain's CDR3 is CASMVSSGANVLTF. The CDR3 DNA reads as TGTGCCAGCATGGTTTCATCTGGGGCCAACGTCCTGACTTTC.

In nucleotides, the CDR3 is TGTGCCAGCAGCTCCACCCCGGGGACAGGGGGCGTTATTGGGGTTGCCAACGTCCTGACTTTC. Amino acids: CASSSTPGTGGVIGVANVLTF. This rearrangement joins TRBV13 to TRBJ2-6, with 12 bases that match TRBD1. From germline, CDR1 is PRHDT and CDR2 FYEKMQ (reference sequence). The CDR3 totals 21 residues. J was trimmed by 7 bases and V by 4 bases; bases with no gene match: 20.

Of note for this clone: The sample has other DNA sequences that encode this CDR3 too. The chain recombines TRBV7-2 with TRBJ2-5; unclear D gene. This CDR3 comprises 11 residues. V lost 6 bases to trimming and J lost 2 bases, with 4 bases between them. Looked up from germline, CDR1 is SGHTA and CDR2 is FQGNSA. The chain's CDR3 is CASSSQETQYF. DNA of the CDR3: TGTGCCAGCAGTTCTCAAGAGACCCAGTACTTC.

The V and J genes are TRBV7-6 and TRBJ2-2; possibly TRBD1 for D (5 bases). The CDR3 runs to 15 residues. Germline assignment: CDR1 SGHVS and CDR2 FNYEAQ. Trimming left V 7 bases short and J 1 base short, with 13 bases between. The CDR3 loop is CASTPAGQNTGELFF. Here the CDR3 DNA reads TGTGCCAGCACCCCGGCAGGGCAGAACACCGGGGAGCTGTTTTTT.

CDR3 in DNA: TGCAGCGTTGAAGATTCGAGACAGGGGAACTATGGCTACACCTTC. This encodes CSVEDSRQGNYGYTF. The chain is built from TRBV29-1 and TRBJ1-2; 8 nucleotides agree with TRBD1. Germline V lookup: CDR1 SQVTM, CDR2 ANQGSEA. This CDR3 has 15 residues. Losses at the gene ends were 0 bases for V and 2 bases for J; bases not matched to a gene: 5.

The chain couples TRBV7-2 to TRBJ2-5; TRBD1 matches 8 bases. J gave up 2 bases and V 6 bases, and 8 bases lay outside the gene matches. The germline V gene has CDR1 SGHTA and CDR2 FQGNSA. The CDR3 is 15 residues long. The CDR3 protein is CASSRQTGGQETQYF. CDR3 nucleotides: TGTGCCAGCAGTCGCCAAACAGGGGGGCAAGAGACCCAGTACTTC.

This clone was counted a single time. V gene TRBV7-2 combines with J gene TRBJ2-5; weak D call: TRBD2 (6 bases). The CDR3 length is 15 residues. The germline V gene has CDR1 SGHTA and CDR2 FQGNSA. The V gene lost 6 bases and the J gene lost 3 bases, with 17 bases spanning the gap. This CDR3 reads CASSEVGGMEETQYF. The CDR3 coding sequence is TGTGCCAGCAGTGAGGTGGGCGGGATGGAAGAGACCCAGTACTTC. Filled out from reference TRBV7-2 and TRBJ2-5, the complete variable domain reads GAGVSQSPSNKVTEKGKDVELRCDPISGHTALYWYRQSLGQGLEFLIYFQGNSAPDKSGLPSDRFSAERTGGSVSTLTIQRTQQEDSAVYLCASSEVGGMEETQYFGPGTRLLVL.

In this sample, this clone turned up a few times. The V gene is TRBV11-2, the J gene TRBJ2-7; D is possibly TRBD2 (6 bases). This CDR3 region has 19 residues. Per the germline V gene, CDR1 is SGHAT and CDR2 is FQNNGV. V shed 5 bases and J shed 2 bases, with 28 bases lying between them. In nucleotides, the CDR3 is TGTGCCAGCAGCCGTAACTCCTTCCTTGGGGGGAGTCTGACCTACGAGCAGTACTTC. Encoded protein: CASSRNSFLGGSLTYEQYF.

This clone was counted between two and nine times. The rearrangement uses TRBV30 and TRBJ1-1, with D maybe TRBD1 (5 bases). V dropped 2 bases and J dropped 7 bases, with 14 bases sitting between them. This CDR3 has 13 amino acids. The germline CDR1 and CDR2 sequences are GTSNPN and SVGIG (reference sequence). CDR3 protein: CAWSLTASFEAFF. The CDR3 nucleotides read TGTGCCTGGAGTCTGACAGCGAGTTTTGAAGCTTTCTTT.

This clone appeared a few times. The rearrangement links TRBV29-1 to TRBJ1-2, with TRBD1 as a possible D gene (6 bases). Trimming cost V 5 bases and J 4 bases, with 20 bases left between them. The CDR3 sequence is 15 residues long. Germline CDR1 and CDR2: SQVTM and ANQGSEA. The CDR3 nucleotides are TGCAGCGTTATCGTCCGGGACACCCTAGTCTATGGCTACACCTTC. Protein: CSVIVRDTLVYGYTF.

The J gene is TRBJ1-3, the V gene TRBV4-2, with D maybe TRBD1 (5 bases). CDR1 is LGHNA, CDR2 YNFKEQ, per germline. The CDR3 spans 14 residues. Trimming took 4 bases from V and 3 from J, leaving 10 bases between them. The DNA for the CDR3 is TGTGCCAGCAGCCCCCCTGGGGGTGGAAACACCATATATTTT. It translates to CASSPPGGGNTIYF.

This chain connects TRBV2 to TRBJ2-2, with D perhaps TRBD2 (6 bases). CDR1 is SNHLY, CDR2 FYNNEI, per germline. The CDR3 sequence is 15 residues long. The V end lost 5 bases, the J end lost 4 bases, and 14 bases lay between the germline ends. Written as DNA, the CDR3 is TGTGCCAGCAGTCCGTTTACGCGGGGCACCGGGGAGCTGTTTTTT. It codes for CASSPFTRGTGELFF.

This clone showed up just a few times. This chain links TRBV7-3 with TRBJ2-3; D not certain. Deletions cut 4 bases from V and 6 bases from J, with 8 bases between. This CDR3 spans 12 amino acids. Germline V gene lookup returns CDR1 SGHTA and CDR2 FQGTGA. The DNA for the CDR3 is TGTGCCAGCAGCTCCCCGAGTGATACGCAGTATTTT. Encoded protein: CASSSPSDTQYF.

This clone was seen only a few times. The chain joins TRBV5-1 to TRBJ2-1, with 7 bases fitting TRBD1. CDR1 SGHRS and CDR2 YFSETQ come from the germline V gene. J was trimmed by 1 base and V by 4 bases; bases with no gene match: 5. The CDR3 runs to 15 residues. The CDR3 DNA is TGCGCCAGCAGCCCAGGACAGGAATCCTACAATGAGCAGTTCTTC. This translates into CASSPGQESYNEQFF.

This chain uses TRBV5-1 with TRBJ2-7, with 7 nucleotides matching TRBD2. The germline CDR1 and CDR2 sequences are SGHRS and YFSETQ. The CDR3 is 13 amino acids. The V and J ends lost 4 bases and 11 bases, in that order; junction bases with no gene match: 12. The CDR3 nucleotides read TGCGCCAGCAGCCAACTAGCGTCTGTAGAAAAGTACTTC. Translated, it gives CASSQLASVEKYF.

In nucleotides, the CDR3 is TGCAGCGTTGACCCGAATCCGGGCAATGAGCAGTTCTTC. Protein sequence: CSVDPNPGNEQFF. This chain uses TRBV29-1 with TRBJ2-1, with unresolved D. CDR3 length: 13 residues. The germline V gene encodes CDR1 SQVTM and CDR2 ANQGSEA. The germline V and J ends were trimmed by 3 bases and 6 bases, with 12 bases remaining between them.

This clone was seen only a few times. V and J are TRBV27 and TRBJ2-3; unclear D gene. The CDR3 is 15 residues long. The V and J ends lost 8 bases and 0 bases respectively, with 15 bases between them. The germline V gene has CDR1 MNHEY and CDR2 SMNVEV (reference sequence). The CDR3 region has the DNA TGTGCCAGCCCACCCGCGCTAGTAAGCACAGATACGCAGTATTTT. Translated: CASPPALVSTDTQYF.

CDR3 nucleotide sequence: TGTGCCAGCACTACCGGACAGGGTACGGAGCAGTACTTC. Translating gives CASTTGQGTEQYF. V is TRBV2 and J is TRBJ2-7; 8 bases line up with TRBD1. The germline V gene encodes CDR1 SNHLY and CDR2 FYNNEI. The CDR3 is made up of 13 amino acids. V was pared by 7 bases and J by 7 bases, with 9 bases of the junction left unmatched.

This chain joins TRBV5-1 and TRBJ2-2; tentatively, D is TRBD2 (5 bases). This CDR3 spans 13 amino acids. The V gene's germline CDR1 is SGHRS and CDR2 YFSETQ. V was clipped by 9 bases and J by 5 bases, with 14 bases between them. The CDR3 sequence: CATSRDGTGELFF. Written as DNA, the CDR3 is TGCGCCACCTCGAGGGATGGGACCGGGGAGCTGTTTTTT.

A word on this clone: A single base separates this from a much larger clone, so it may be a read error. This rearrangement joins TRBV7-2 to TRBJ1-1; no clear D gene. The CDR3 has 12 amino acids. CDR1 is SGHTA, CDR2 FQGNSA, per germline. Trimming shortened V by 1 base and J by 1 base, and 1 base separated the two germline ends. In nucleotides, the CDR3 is TGTGCCAGCAGCTTAGAGAACACTGAAGCTTTCTTT. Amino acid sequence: CASSLENTEAFF.

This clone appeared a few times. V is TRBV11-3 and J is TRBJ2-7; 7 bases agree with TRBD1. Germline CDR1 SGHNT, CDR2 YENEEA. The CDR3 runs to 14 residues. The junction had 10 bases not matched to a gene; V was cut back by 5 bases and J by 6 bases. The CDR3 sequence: CASSTGTAGAEQYF. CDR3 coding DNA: TGTGCCAGCAGCACCGGGACAGCTGGCGCCGAGCAGTACTTC.

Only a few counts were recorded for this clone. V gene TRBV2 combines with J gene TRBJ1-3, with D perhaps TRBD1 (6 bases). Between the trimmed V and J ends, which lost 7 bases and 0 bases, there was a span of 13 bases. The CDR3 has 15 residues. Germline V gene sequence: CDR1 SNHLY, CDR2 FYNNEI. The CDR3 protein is CASTLGQHSGNTIYF. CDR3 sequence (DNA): TGTGCCAGCACCCTAGGACAGCACTCTGGAAACACCATATATTTT.

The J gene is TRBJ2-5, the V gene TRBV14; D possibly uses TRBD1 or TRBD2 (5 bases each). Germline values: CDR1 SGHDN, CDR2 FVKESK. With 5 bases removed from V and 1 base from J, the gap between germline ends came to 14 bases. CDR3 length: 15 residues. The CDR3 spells CASSLGRAPQETQYF. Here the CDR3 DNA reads TGTGCCAGCAGCTTGGGGCGGGCGCCCCAAGAGACCCAGTACTTC. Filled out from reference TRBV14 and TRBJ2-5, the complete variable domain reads EAGVTQFPSHSVIEKGQTVTLRCDPISGHDNLYWYRRVMGKEIKFLLHFVKESKQDESGMPNNRFLAERTGGTYSTLKVQPAELEDSGVYFCASSLGRAPQETQYFGPGTRLLVL.

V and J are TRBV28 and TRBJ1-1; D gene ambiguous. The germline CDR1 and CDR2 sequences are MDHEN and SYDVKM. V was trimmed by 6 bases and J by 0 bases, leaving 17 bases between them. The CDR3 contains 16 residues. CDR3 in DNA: TGTGCCAGCAGGCCAACCCTTCTCATCTTGAACACTGAAGCTTTCTTT. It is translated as CASRPTLLILNTEAFF.

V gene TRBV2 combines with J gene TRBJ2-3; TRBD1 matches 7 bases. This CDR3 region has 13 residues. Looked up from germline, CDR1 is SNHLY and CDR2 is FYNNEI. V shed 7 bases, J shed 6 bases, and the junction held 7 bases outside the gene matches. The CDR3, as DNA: TGTGCCAGCAACAAAGGACAGGCGGATACGCAGTATTTT. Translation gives CASNKGQADTQYF. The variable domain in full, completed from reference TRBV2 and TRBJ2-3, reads EPEVTQTPSHQVTQMGQEVILRCVPISNHLYFYWYRQILGQKVEFLVSFYNNEISEKSEIFDDQFSVERPDGSNFTLKIRSTKLEDSAMYFCASNKGQADTQYFGPGTRLTVL.

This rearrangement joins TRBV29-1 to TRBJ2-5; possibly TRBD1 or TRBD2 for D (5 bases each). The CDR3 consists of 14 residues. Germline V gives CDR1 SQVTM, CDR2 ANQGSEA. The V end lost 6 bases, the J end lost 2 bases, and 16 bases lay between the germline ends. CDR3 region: CSVGPGTSQETQYF. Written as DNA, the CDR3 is TGCAGCGTCGGCCCCGGGACGTCGCAAGAGACCCAGTACTTC. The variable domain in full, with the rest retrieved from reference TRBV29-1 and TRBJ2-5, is SAVISQKPSRDICQRGTSLTIQCQVDSQVTMMFWYRQQPGQSLTLIATANQGSEATYESGFVIDKFPISRPNLTFSTLTVSNMSPEDSSIYLCSVGPGTSQETQYFGPGTRLLVL.